This T cell receptor (beta chain) stems from a study of blood T cell repertoires in COVID-19 (dated by TCRdb to 2019 to 2021). For the study in its entirety: Samples from collaborators originated in the United States, Italy and Spain and spanned both the acute and convalescent phases of COVID-19. Samples came from the ongoing ImmuneRACE study (first 160 participants) plus 1,254 subjects from 6 global collaborators. The sample metadata nearly always contained a de-identified subject ID, COVID-19 status, age in years and sex. The repertoires were made available in a free public database intended to serve as a resource for research on the immune response to SARS-CoV-2. The prospective study material was composed of cDNA or gDNA derived from T cells, B-cell-depleted T cells, or PBMCs. Deeply sampled blood TCRbeta repertoires from subjects exposed to, actively infected with, or recovered from COVID-19 were included in the dataset. Where HLA class I and class II types were available, the types were taken from metadata supplied by the sample provider, not from assay-based typing. The full study reports these points: How much clinical and demographic metadata was included differed by source and by participant, and the metadata was provided uncurated.

In the prospective study, participants were about 18 to 100 years old, resided in 24 geographic areas of the United States, and were enrolled through a virtual design. Cohort assignment in the prospective study relied on participant-reported clinical history from a screening survey and a study questionnaire. Recovered participants in ImmuneRACE Cohort 3 were defined as having two consecutive negative NP/OP PCR tests, clearance from a healthcare professional, or resolution of symptoms. Mobile phlebotomists in the prospective study collected whole blood, serum and a nasopharyngeal or oropharyngeal swab from every participant. Prospective study participants could optionally give additional blood draws and questionnaires over an approximately 2-month period. Prospective study blood samples were shipped either frozen or at room temperature before DNA extraction. Spanning cysteine to phenylalanine, the CDR3 consists of 13 amino acids. The kept DNA is CDR3 alone, 39 bases in frame from the first base. The V end loses 7 bases and the J end loses 10 bases, and a stretch of 17 bases separates them.

TCRbeta CDR3 regions were amplified from genomic DNA using the immunoSEQ Assay, a bias-controlled multiplex PCR. On the study's bioinformatics: The number of nucleated cells in each sample was estimated from the amplification of reference gene primers within the assay. Sequence reads were collapsed and filtered to measure the absolute abundance of every unique TCRbeta CDR3 rearrangement. Productive Simpson clonality was computed per sample as the square root of Simpson's diversity index over productive rearrangements. TCRdb obtained this table from immuneACCESS and retained in-frame rearrangements with V and J assigned. These tables miss some clones; where compared with another copy, unresolved V genes account for less than half of the shortfall, and the remainder is unexplained. V and J calls and clone size come straight from that table; D and trimming were deduced from the DNA. The sample profile shows roughly 310,000 clones; 90% of them were found once. The ten largest clones capture roughly 2.5% of the sample.

With regard to this clone: No cognate antigen has been identified for it. No base quality values were provided; no much bigger clone lies one nucleotide off.

Sequenced: PBMCs or T cells enriched from blood (not recorded which). The chain employs TRBV12-3 or TRBV12-4 and TRBJ2-1, with an unclear D gene assignment. The clonotype comes from a man between 60 and 70 years old who had recovered from COVID-19. The CDR3 region has the sequence CASMVAPVTEQFF. The DNA reads TGTGCCAGCATGGTCGCCCCAGTTACAGAGCAGTTCTTC.